This T cell receptor beta chain emerged from a study of T cell responses to AZD1222 COVID-19 vaccine. Using immunoSEQ multiplex PCR, the repertoire was profiled, and TCRdb retains in-frame clones only, with some absent. The table lists around 130,000 clones, about 94% of them singletons. A remark on this clone: The target antigen is unknown.

The germline V gene encodes CDR1 SGHRS and CDR2 YFSETQ. The CDR3 consists of 15 residues. With 2 bases clipped from V and 7 bases from J, the junction kept 7 bases outside the gene matches. Study-wide findings and caveats: A reported finding is that nearly half of spike-specific TCRs target unmutated variant regions. Seropositive AZD1222 recipients at baseline numbered only five or six. Samples come after the peak T cell response, not at day 14. There were vaccine-associated CD4 TCRs across spike, dominant at 160-218 and 743-854.

Material: peripheral blood, obtained 28 days after the second AZD1222 dose. The chain is built from TRBV5-1 and TRBJ1-4, with 8 bases that match TRBD1. The TCR comes from an adult who received the AZD1222 COVID-19 vaccine. The CDR3 protein is CASSFSGQGSEKLFF. The CDR3 DNA follows: TGCGCCAGCAGCTTTTCCGGACAGGGTTCTGAAAAACTGTTTTTT.